Here is one T cell receptor (beta chain) with its context. The CDR3 has 15 amino acids. Trimming removed 5 bases from V and 2 bases from J, with 13 bases in between. Germline V gives CDR1 SEHNR, CDR2 FQNEAQ (reference sequence). These data come from a study of OX40 agonist ivuxolimab in advanced cancers. Study summary: People in dose escalation had one of these cancers: hepatocellular carcinoma, melanoma, renal cell or head and neck cancer.

Produced via immunoSEQ multiplex PCR; TCRdb's table is partial and in-frame only. This repertoire shows just over 35,000 clones, 70% to 85% found once; its top ten account for 20% to 25%. This sequence joins TRBV7-9 and TRBJ2-1; TRBD1 is a possible D gene (6 bases). The source of this sequence is an adult with an advanced solid tumor such as melanoma, head and neck, liver or kidney cancer. Sequenced here: CD4+ or CD8+ T cells sorted from blood, sampled in a trial of the OX40 agonist ivuxolimab. The CDR3 nucleotides read TGTGCCAGCAGCCCAGGGGTTGTGACCTACAATGAGCAGTTCTTC. The encoded protein is CASSPGVVTYNEQFF.